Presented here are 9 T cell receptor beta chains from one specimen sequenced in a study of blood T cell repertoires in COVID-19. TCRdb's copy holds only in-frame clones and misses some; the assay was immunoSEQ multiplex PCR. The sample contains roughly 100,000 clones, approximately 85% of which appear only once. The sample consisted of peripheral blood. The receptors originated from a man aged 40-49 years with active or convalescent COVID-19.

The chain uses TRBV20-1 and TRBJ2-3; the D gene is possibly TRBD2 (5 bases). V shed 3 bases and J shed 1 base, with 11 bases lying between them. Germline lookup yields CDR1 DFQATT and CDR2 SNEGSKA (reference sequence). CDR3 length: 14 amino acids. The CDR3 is CSASDQRGTDTQYF. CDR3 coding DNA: TGCAGTGCTAGTGACCAGAGGGGCACAGATACGCAGTATTTT.

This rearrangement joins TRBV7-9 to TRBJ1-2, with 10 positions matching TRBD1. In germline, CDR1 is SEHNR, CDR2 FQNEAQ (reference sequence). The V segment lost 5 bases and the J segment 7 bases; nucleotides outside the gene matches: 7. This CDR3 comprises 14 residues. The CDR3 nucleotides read TGTGCCAGCAGCCCCCGGGACAGGGGACCTGGCTACACCTTC. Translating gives CASSPRDRGPGYTF.

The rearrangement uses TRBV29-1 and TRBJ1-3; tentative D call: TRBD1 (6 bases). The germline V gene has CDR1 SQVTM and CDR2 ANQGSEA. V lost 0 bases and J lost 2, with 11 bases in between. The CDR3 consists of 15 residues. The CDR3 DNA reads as TGCAGCGTTGAAGATACAGGGCCCCCTGGAAACACCATATATTTT. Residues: CSVEDTGPPGNTIYF.

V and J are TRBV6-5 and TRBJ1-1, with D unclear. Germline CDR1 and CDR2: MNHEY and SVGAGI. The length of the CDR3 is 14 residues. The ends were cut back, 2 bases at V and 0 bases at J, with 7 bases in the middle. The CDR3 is CASSYLAVNTEAFF. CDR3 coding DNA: TGTGCCAGCAGTTACCTCGCGGTGAACACTGAAGCTTTCTTT.

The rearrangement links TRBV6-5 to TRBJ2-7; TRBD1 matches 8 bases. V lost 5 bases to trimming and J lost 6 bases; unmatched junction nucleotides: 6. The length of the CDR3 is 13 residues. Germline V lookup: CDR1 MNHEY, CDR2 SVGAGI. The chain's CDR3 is CASSLRQGSEQYF. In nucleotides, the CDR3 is TGTGCCAGCAGTCTTCGACAGGGGTCCGAGCAGTACTTC.

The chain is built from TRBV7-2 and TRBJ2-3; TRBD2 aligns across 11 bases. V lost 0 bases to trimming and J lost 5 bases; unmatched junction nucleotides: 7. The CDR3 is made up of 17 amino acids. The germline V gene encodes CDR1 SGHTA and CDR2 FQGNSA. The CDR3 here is CASSLALRLAGIDTQYF. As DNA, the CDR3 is TGTGCCAGCAGCTTAGCGCTAAGACTAGCGGGAATAGATACGCAGTATTTT.

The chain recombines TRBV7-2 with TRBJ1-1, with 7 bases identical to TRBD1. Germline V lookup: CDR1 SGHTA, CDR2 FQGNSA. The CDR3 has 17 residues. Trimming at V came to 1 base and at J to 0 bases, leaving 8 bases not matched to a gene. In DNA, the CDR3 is TGTGCCAGCAGCTTAGTGCGAGGGGGCACATTGAACACTGAAGCTTTCTTT. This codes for CASSLVRGGTLNTEAFF.

The CDR3 loop is CASSLSGTEEVSPLHF. In nucleotides, the CDR3 is TGTGCCAGCAGCTTATCCGGGACTGAGGAGGTTTCACCCCTCCACTTT. This chain joins TRBV7-9 and TRBJ1-6; a possible D gene is TRBD1 (5 bases). CDR3 size: 16 residues. V lost 2 bases and J lost 9, with 17 bases in between. The germline CDR1 and CDR2 sequences are SEHNR and FQNEAQ (reference sequence).

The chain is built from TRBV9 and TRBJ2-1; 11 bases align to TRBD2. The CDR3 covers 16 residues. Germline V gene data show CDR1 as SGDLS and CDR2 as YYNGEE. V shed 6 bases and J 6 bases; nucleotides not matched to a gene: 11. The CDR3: CASTIKLAGVPNEQFF. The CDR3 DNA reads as TGTGCCAGCACTATCAAACTAGCGGGGGTTCCCAATGAGCAGTTCTTC.